The 26 T cell receptor beta chains presented below share a single source sample, sequenced in a study of beta chain features in type 1 diabetes. TCRB transcripts that were expressed got sequenced, as all of the isolated RNA had been reverse transcribed. The method was immunoSEQ multiplex PCR; TCRdb's version includes in-frame clones alone and lacks a portion of them. This sample yields 300,000 to 350,000 clones, of which 7.5% to 9% are seen a single time; 0.44% belongs to the top ten. Sequencing was done on a sample of central memory CD4+ T cells from blood. The receptor set was obtained from a woman between 18 and 29 years old in good health.

This clone was counted a few times. V gene TRBV9 combines with J gene TRBJ2-2, with D perhaps TRBD2 (6 bases). The V and J ends lost 0 bases and 7 bases respectively, with 16 bases between them. The germline CDR1 and CDR2 sequences are SGDLS and YYNGEE. This CDR3 spans 16 amino acids. CDR3 sequence (DNA): TGTGCCAGCAGCGTAGTCTCGCAGGGAGGAAGCGGGGAGCTGTTTTTT. Amino acids: CASSVVSQGGSGELFF.

The gene calls are TRBV28 and TRBJ2-1, with 11 bases that match TRBD2. CDR1 is MDHEN and CDR2 is SYDVKM in the germline V gene. CDR3 length equals 14 residues. The ends lost 8 bases at V and 7 bases at J; junction bases unmatched: 7. CDR3 DNA: TGTGCCAGCTATACTAGCGGGAGTTTGAATGAGCAGTTCTTC. Residues: CASYTSGSLNEQFF.

The chain employs TRBV20-1 and TRBJ1-2, with a tentative D call TRBD1 (5 bases). The V gene lost 2 bases and the J gene lost 8 bases, with 6 bases spanning the gap. The CDR3 is 10 amino acids. Germline V lookup: CDR1 DFQATT, CDR2 SNEGSKA (reference sequence). The CDR3 nucleotides read TGCAGTGCTAGACAGGGCGGCTACACCTTC. It codes for CSARQGGYTF.

In nucleotides, the CDR3 is TGCAGCGCCCTTGGAGGGGGCCCCACGAATGAGCAGTTCTTC. This encodes CSALGGGPTNEQFF. This chain links TRBV29-1 with TRBJ2-1, with a possible D match to TRBD1 (7 bases). The CDR3 runs 14 residues. V lost 7 bases and J 7 bases, leaving 20 bases between the germline ends. The germline CDR1 and CDR2 sequences are SQVTM and ANQGSEA.

This clone was detected a few times. In DNA, the CDR3 is TGTGCCAGCAGCTCGGGACAACGAAACTATGGCTACACCTTC. As protein: CASSSGQRNYGYTF. The V gene is TRBV5-4, the J gene TRBJ1-2, with D possibly matching TRBD1 (6 bases). This CDR3 has 14 amino acids. V lost 3 bases to trimming and J lost 2 bases, with 11 bases between them. CDR1 and CDR2 (germline): SGHNT, YYREEE (reference sequence).

This clone has more than one count but fewer than ten. The chain links TRBV18 to TRBJ2-2; TRBD2 agrees at 8 bases. The trim removed 4 bases at V and 0 bases at J, leaving 1 base unmatched. Germline V gives CDR1 KGHSH, CDR2 LQKENI. This CDR3 comprises 15 residues. The CDR3 protein is CASSRAGANTGELFF. CDR3 bases: TGTGCCAGCTCACGAGCGGGAGCGAACACCGGGGAGCTGTTTTTT.

As for this clone: Mismatch with germline at one junction end may stem from a read error. The V gene is TRBV7-2, the J gene TRBJ1-2; D is uncertain. The CDR3 totals 13 residues. CDR1 is SGHTA, CDR2 FQGNSA, per germline. CDR3 sequence (DNA): TGCGCCAGCAGCCAAGATGGCGGGGATGGCTACACCTTC. Translation: CASSQDGGDGYTF.

The rearrangement uses TRBV7-3 and TRBJ2-1; unclear D gene. Germline lookup yields CDR1 SGHTA and CDR2 FQGTGA. Trimming cost V 0 bases and J 0 bases, with 12 bases left between them. The CDR3 is 17 amino acids. Here the CDR3 reads CASSLTGWKGSYNEQFF. CDR3 DNA: TGTGCCAGCAGCTTAACAGGGTGGAAAGGCTCCTACAATGAGCAGTTCTTC.

This clone has only a few counts. J is TRBJ2-2 and V is TRBV18, with D hard to call. CDR1 and CDR2 (germline): KGHSH, LQKENI. The CDR3 is 13 amino acids. Trimming took off 6 bases at V and 2 bases at J, with 7 bases between the two ends. The CDR3 sequence: CASSTVNTGELFF. Here the CDR3 DNA reads TGTGCCAGCTCTACCGTAAACACCGGGGAGCTGTTTTTT.

V usage is TRBV7-2 and J usage is TRBJ2-5; 7 nucleotides align to TRBD1. Germline CDR1 SGHTA, CDR2 FQGNSA. The CDR3 is 16 amino acids. V gave up 5 bases and J gave up 2 bases; unmatched junction bases: 11. The CDR3 DNA sequence: TGTGCCAGCAGCCAGGGACAGTATCTTGATCAAGAGACCCAGTACTTC. Translating gives CASSQGQYLDQETQYF.

This chain uses TRBV29-1 with TRBJ2-7; D not certain. CDR3 length: 13 residues. V was trimmed by 5 bases and J by 3 bases, leaving 14 bases between them. From germline, CDR1 is SQVTM and CDR2 ANQGSEA. DNA of the CDR3: TGCAGCGTTATTACGGCTACTGACTACGAGCAGTACTTC. It yields the protein CSVITATDYEQYF.

The chain couples TRBV15 to TRBJ2-5; 9 bases match TRBD2. This CDR3 comprises 17 residues. V lost 0 bases and J lost 5; bases outside the gene matches: 10. Germline lookup yields CDR1 LNHNV and CDR2 YYDKDF (reference sequence). The CDR3: CATSRDYAGGSRETQYF. CDR3 DNA: TGTGCCACCAGCAGAGATTACGCGGGAGGGTCCCGGGAGACCCAGTACTTC.

The chain is built from TRBV28 and TRBJ2-7; a possible D gene is TRBD1 (6 bases). Trimming removed 4 bases at V and 4 bases at J, with 17 bases between. Germline assignment: CDR1 MDHEN and CDR2 SYDVKM. There are 15 residues in the CDR3. CDR3 coding DNA: TGTGCCAGCAGTTCCCAGAAGGGGGTGGAATACGAGCAGTACTTC. This sequence encodes CASSSQKGVEYEQYF.

This clone was counted only a few times. The chain employs TRBV12-5 and TRBJ2-1, with TRBD2 identical over 9 bases. The CDR3 loop spans 15 amino acids. J was trimmed by 8 bases and V by 6 bases; bases with no gene match: 11. Germline-derived CDR1 and CDR2 are LGHNT and FRNRAP. In nucleotides, the CDR3 is TGTGCTAGTGGCACGGGGACTAGCCCGTCGGATGAGCAGTTCTTC. It yields the protein CASGTGTSPSDEQFF. The full variable domain, rest sourced from reference TRBV12-5 and TRBJ2-1, is DARVTQTPRHKVTEMGQEVTMRCQPILGHNTVFWYRQTMMQGLELLAYFRNRAPLDDSGMPKDRFSAEMPDATLATLKIQPSEPRDSAVYFCASGTGTSPSDEQFFGPGTRLTVL.

Only a few counts were recorded for this clone. Other DNA sequences in the sample encode the same CDR3. The chain couples TRBV27 to TRBJ2-5; a possible D gene is TRBD2 (6 bases). The V and J ends lost 8 bases and 4 bases respectively, with 8 bases between them. CDR1 and CDR2 from the germline V gene are MNHEY and SMNVEV (reference sequence). The CDR3 is 11 residues long. The CDR3 loop reads CASGRRETQYF. CDR3 nucleotides: TGTGCCAGCGGGAGGCGAGAGACCCAGTACTTC.

In this sample, this clone turned up a few times. The chain carries TRBV5-4 and TRBJ2-1; D not resolved. Germline loops: CDR1 SGHNT, CDR2 YYREEE (reference sequence). This CDR3 spans 15 amino acids. Trimming shortened V by 1 base and J by 1 base, and 9 bases separated the two germline ends. The CDR3 here is CASSLLEPSYNEQFF. CDR3 nucleotides: TGTGCCAGCAGCTTGCTGGAGCCATCCTACAATGAGCAGTTCTTC.

This rearrangement joins TRBV28 to TRBJ1-1, with D uncertain. CDR3 length equals 14 residues. From germline, CDR1 is MDHEN and CDR2 SYDVKM. The V end lost 2 bases, the J end lost 6 bases, and 13 bases lay between the germline ends. CDR3 amino acids: CASSLIRGDAEAFF. DNA for the CDR3: TGTGCCAGCAGTTTAATAAGAGGAGACGCTGAAGCTTTCTTT.

This clone appeared many times. V gene TRBV6-5 combines with J gene TRBJ2-1; D may be TRBD2 (6 bases). Germline V gene data show CDR1 as MNHEY and CDR2 as SVGAGI. The CDR3 covers 12 residues. Trimming stripped 1 base from V and 14 bases from J, with 12 bases between. In DNA, the CDR3 is TGTGCCAGCAGTTACTTAGGCGGAGGGGAGTTCTTC. It specifies CASSYLGGGEFF.

This clone occurred a few times. A much bigger clone sits one base away, suggesting this may be a read error. The chain links TRBV9 to TRBJ2-3; D is uncertain. Germline-derived CDR1 and CDR2 are SGDLS and YYNGEE. The CDR3 consists of 11 residues. V was pared by 4 bases and J by 2 bases, with 2 bases between. CDR3 coding DNA: TGTGCCAGCAGCTTCACAGATACGCAGTATTTT. Translated: CASSFTDTQYF.

This clone appeared a single time. V gene TRBV5-6 combines with J gene TRBJ1-2; TRBD1 matches at 8 bases. Germline CDR1 reads SGHDT; CDR2 reads YYEEEE. Germline trimming cut 3 bases from V and 4 bases from J; bases unmatched to any gene: 5. CDR3 length equals 14 residues. CDR3 protein: CASSWTGNVYGYTF. CDR3 bases: TGTGCCAGCAGCTGGACAGGGAACGTCTATGGCTACACCTTC.

The table lists this clone with a few counts. Here the CDR3 DNA reads TGTGCCAGCAGCCAAGATAGCCTAGCGGGAGCAAGGGACATTCAGTACTTC. Encoded protein: CASSQDSLAGARDIQYF. J is TRBJ2-4 and V is TRBV7-2, with 10 bases matching TRBD2. CDR3 size: 17 residues. Trimming at V came to 5 bases and at J to 8 bases, leaving 15 bases not matched to a gene. Germline values: CDR1 SGHTA, CDR2 FQGNSA.

This clone was seen only a few times. This chain joins TRBV10-3 and TRBJ2-2; 9 positions match TRBD1. CDR3 length: 16 amino acids. J was trimmed by 1 base and V by 8 bases; bases with no gene match: 8. The germline V gene has CDR1 ENHRY and CDR2 SYGVKD. The CDR3 nucleotides read TGTGCCATCCCTAAGACAGGGGGACAGAACACCGGGGAGCTGTTTTTT. The encoded protein is CAIPKTGGQNTGELFF.

This clone was found a few times. The chain combines TRBV25-1 with TRBJ2-5; D gene ambiguous. Germline assignment: CDR1 MGHDK and CDR2 SYGVNS. The CDR3 extends over 11 amino acids. Trimming took 6 bases from V and 5 from J, leaving 7 bases between them. In DNA, the CDR3 is TGTGCCAGCAGCCCCTCGGAGACCCAGTACTTC. This encodes CASSPSETQYF. Using reference TRBV25-1 and TRBJ2-5 for the parts outside the CDR3, the full variable domain is EADIYQTPRYLVIGTGKKITLECSQTMGHDKMYWYQQDPGMELHLIHYSYGVNSTEKGDLSSESTVSRIRTEHFPLTLESARPSHTSQYLCASSPSETQYFGPGTRLLVL.

The rearrangement uses TRBV9 and TRBJ2-2; D ambiguous. V lost 4 bases, J lost 0 bases, and 4 bases lay in between. From germline, CDR1 is SGDLS and CDR2 YYNGEE. This CDR3 is 13 amino acids long. CDR3 amino acids: CASSPTNTGELFF. CDR3 DNA: TGTGCCAGCAGCCCAACGAACACCGGGGAGCTGTTTTTT.

A few counts support this clone. The rearrangement uses TRBV4-3 and TRBJ2-3; 9 nucleotides line up with TRBD2. Germline loops: CDR1 LGHNA, CDR2 YSLEER. CDR3 length: 16 amino acids. The V and J ends lost 3 bases and 2 bases, in that order; junction bases with no gene match: 6. CDR3 in amino acids: CASSQGGTSYTDTQYF. CDR3 nucleotides: TGCGCCAGCAGCCAGGGTGGGACTAGCTACACAGATACGCAGTATTTT.

This rearrangement joins TRBV1 to TRBJ2-5; TRBD2, as called in the table, went unchecked against the DNA. TRBV1 is listed as a pseudogene. The CDR3 has 15 amino acids. The CDR3 protein is CTSSQDGLAGKTQYF. CDR3 nucleotides: TGCACCAGCAGCCAAGATGGGCTAGCGGGAAAGACCCAGTACTTC.